The 22 T cell receptor beta chains given below trace back to one sample, sequenced in a study of molecular identifiers for immune sequencing clone quantification. Using its own MiXCR run on the PCR reads, TCRdb lists one record per CDR3 protein. The top ten hold around 0.79% of the sample, which has around 460,000 distinct CDR3 sequences, around 23% seen once. The sequenced sample was naive CD8+ T cells from blood, with Jurkat cell RNA spiked in. Subset in this sample: FACS-sorted CD8+CD4-CCR7+CD45RA+ naive T cells. The receptors come from a human donor in good health. Some libraries in this study had Jurkat cell RNA spiked in.

CDR3 nucleotides: TGTGCCAGCAGTTTATCCTCCGGGACAGCCTACAATGAGCAGTTCTTC. As protein: CASSLSSGTAYNEQFF. The rearrangement joins TRBV27 to TRBJ2-1; 7 bases are shared with TRBD1. The V segment lost 0 bases and the J segment 2 bases; nucleotides outside the gene matches: 4. The CDR3 sequence is 16 residues long. Germline V gene lookup returns CDR1 MNHEY and CDR2 SMNVEV (reference sequence).

The chain's CDR3 is CSVEIRGNEQYF. DNA for the CDR3: TGCAGCGTTGAAATACGGGGCAACGAGCAGTACTTC. The chain recombines TRBV29-1 with TRBJ2-7; the D call may be TRBD1 or TRBD2 (5 bases each). V dropped 2 bases and J dropped 5 bases, with 10 bases sitting between them. The CDR3 is 12 residues long. Germline assignment: CDR1 SQVTM and CDR2 ANQGSEA.

This clonotype showed up just a few times. The V gene is TRBV5-5, the J gene TRBJ2-4; 7 bases align to TRBD1. With 4 bases clipped from V and 0 bases from J, the junction kept 10 bases outside the gene matches. CDR3 length: 17 amino acids. CDR1 SGHKS and CDR2 YYEKEE come from the germline V gene (reference sequence). In DNA form, the CDR3 reads TGTGCCAGCAGCCCGGACAGGCTAAGACTAGCCAAAAACATTCAGTACTTC. Amino acids: CASSPDRLRLAKNIQYF.

Points on this clonotype: Mismatch with germline at one junction end may stem from a read error. The V and J genes are TRBV14 and TRBJ2-2; 7 bases map to TRBD2. CDR1 and CDR2 from the germline V gene are SGHDN and FVKESK. This CDR3 region has 14 residues. The CDR3 nucleotides read TGTGCCAGTTACGCTAGCGGCGGAACCGGGAAGCTGTTTTTT. Its protein is CASYASGGTGKLFF.

This clonotype came up a few times. This chain joins TRBV7-9 and TRBJ2-2; 8 bases fit TRBD2. In germline, CDR1 is SEHNR, CDR2 FQNEAQ (reference sequence). This CDR3 has 19 amino acids. J was trimmed by 0 bases and V by 7 bases; bases with no gene match: 16. The CDR3 loop is CASTGLLAVVFANTGELFF. The CDR3, as DNA: TGTGCCAGCACCGGACTACTAGCGGTAGTCTTCGCGAACACCGGGGAGCTGTTTTTT.

The rearrangement joins TRBV4-2 to TRBJ1-1; D perhaps matches TRBD1 (5 bases). CDR1 LGHNA and CDR2 YNFKEQ come from the germline V gene. This CDR3 comprises 17 residues. Trimming cost V 4 bases and J 4 bases, with 22 bases left between them. The CDR3 protein is CASSRGTKKFEFTEAFF. The CDR3 DNA reads TGTGCCAGCAGCCGGGGGACTAAAAAATTTGAATTCACTGAAGCTTTCTTT.

V and J are TRBV7-9 and TRBJ2-7; D may be TRBD1 (6 bases). The germline V gene encodes CDR1 SEHNR and CDR2 FQNEAQ (reference sequence). Deletions cut 5 bases from V and 2 bases from J, with 19 bases between. The CDR3 has 16 amino acids. CDR3 coding DNA: TGTGCCAGCAGCCCGACCCAACAGGGTCGGCCCTACGAGCAGTACTTC. It yields the protein CASSPTQQGRPYEQYF.

V is TRBV7-8 and J is TRBJ1-1, with unresolved D. Trimming shortened V by 8 bases and J by 5 bases, and 9 bases separated the two germline ends. The V gene's germline CDR1 is SGHVS and CDR2 FQNEAQ. The CDR3 is made up of 11 amino acids. CDR3 residues: CASLRGTEAFF. The CDR3 DNA reads TGTGCCAGCTTACGGGGTACTGAAGCTTTCTTT.

The chain recombines TRBV7-2 with TRBJ1-6, with D perhaps TRBD1 (5 bases). The CDR3 runs 15 residues. Per the germline V gene, CDR1 is SGHTA and CDR2 is FQGNSA. Trimming left V 2 bases short and J 7 bases short, with 12 bases between. The CDR3 nucleotides are TGTGCCAGCAGCTTAACCCGCGACAGCAATTCACCCCTCCACTTT. Translating gives CASSLTRDSNSPLHF. Combining the CDR3 with reference TRBV7-2 and TRBJ1-6 gives the whole variable domain GAGVSQSPSNKVTEKGKDVELRCDPISGHTALYWYRQSLGQGLEFLIYFQGNSAPDKSGLPSDRFSAERTGGSVSTLTIQRTQQEDSAVYLCASSLTRDSNSPLHFGNGTRLTVT.

In the case of this clonotype: A much larger clone differs by one base, so this may be a read error. The CDR3 does not end in the conserved phenylalanine or tryptophan, so this is likely a read error. V usage is TRBV30 and J usage is TRBJ2-7; D is ambiguous. Germline CDR1 is GTSNPN and CDR2 is SVGIG (reference sequence). Trimming cost V 0 bases and J 6 bases, with 9 bases left between them. There are 12 residues in the CDR3. CDR3 sequence: CAWSVLGGEQYL. The DNA of the CDR3 is TGTGCCTGGAGTGTATTGGGTGGCGAGCAGTACCTC.

This clonotype has just a few counts. The chain joins TRBV3-1 to TRBJ1-1; 8 positions agree with TRBD1. V dropped 4 bases and J dropped 8; count of bases not matched to a gene: 9. This CDR3 contains 14 residues. Germline V gene sequence: CDR1 LGHDT, CDR2 YNNKEL (reference sequence). The CDR3 is CASSPLTGTGEAFF. CDR3 sequence (DNA): TGTGCCAGCAGCCCCTTAACCGGGACAGGAGAAGCTTTCTTT.

V is TRBV30 and J is TRBJ2-1; D may correspond to TRBD1 or TRBD2 (5 bases each). The V and J ends lost 4 bases and 9 bases respectively, with 16 bases between them. The CDR3 is 13 amino acids. From germline, CDR1 is GTSNPN and CDR2 SVGIG (reference sequence). CDR3 residues: CAWKWVGRVEQFF. DNA for the CDR3: TGTGCCTGGAAATGGGTGGGGCGGGTTGAGCAGTTCTTC.

In its sample, this clonotype was seen many times. Sequence at one end of the junction differs from germline and may be a read error. The J gene is TRBJ2-5, the V gene TRBV7-7; D is possibly TRBD2 (5 bases). This CDR3 has 14 residues. Germline CDR1 is SSHAT and CDR2 is FNYEAQ (reference sequence). For the CDR3, the DNA is TGTGCTAGCAGCTTAGAGGGTCTAAGAGAGACCCAGTACTTC. Amino acids: CASSLEGLRETQYF.

This clonotype was seen a handful of times. This chain joins TRBV15 and TRBJ1-1; TRBD1 aligns across 8 bases. The CDR3 contains 16 residues. CDR1 and CDR2 (germline): LNHNV, YYDKDF (reference sequence). The ends lost 0 bases at V and 1 base at J; junction bases unmatched: 4. CDR3 sequence (DNA): TGTGCCACCAGCAGAGACAGGGGGCTTGCGAACACTGAAGCTTTCTTT. Amino acids: CATSRDRGLANTEAFF.

This clonotype was seen more than once but under ten times. The chain combines TRBV5-1 with TRBJ2-3; the match to TRBD2 covers 8 bases. After removal of 0 bases from V and 0 bases from J, the junction contained 3 bases not matched to a gene. The CDR3 runs 16 residues. CDR1 is SGHRS and CDR2 is YFSETQ in the germline V gene. The CDR3 sequence is CASSLGLAKSTDTQYF. CDR3 in DNA: TGCGCCAGCAGCTTGGGACTAGCGAAAAGCACAGATACGCAGTATTTT.

In the case of this clonotype: A single base separates this from a much larger clone, so it may be a read error. The V call is TRBV6-2 or TRBV6-3, the J call TRBJ2-7; D is possibly TRBD1 (5 bases). Germline lookup yields CDR1 MNHEY and CDR2 SVGEGT. The CDR3 has 13 amino acids. The CDR3 DNA sequence: TGTGCCAGCAGTTGGGGCACCTCCTACGCGCAGTACTTC. As protein: CASSWGTSYAQYF.

This clonotype has a count of ten or more. The chain carries TRBV5-5 and TRBJ2-7; 7 bases map to TRBD2. The CDR3 length is 15 residues. Germline lookup yields CDR1 SGHKS and CDR2 YYEKEE (reference sequence). V was pared by 0 bases and J by 3 bases, with 6 bases of the junction left unmatched. The CDR3 nucleotides are TGTGCCAGCAGCTTGGACGGGCCGGGGGGCTACGAGCAGTACTTC. Its protein is CASSLDGPGGYEQYF.

There are many counts of this clonotype. The CDR3 sequence: CASSLFGGIMNTEAFF. The CDR3 DNA reads TGTGCCAGCAGCTTATTCGGAGGAATCATGAACACTGAAGCTTTCTTT. The gene calls are TRBV7-2 and TRBJ1-1; no definite D call. CDR1 and CDR2 from the germline V gene are SGHTA and FQGNSA. This CDR3 region has 16 residues. Trimming pared 2 bases from V and 0 bases from J, leaving 13 bases between.

There are a few counts of this clonotype. This chain connects TRBV10-2 to TRBJ2-5; weak D call: TRBD2 (5 bases). The V gene's germline CDR1 is WSHSY and CDR2 SAAADI. This CDR3 region has 18 residues. V gave up 1 base and J gave up 0 bases, with 18 bases separating them. The CDR3 region is CASSEYYLETGDQETQYF. The CDR3 nucleotides are TGCGCCAGCAGTGAGTACTACTTGGAAACCGGGGACCAAGAGACCCAGTACTTC.

Note on this clonotype: This could be a read error, since a much larger clone is one nucleotide away. The V call is TRBV4-1, the J call TRBJ2-7, with D tentatively TRBD1 (5 bases). CDR1 MGHRA and CDR2 YSYEKL come from the germline V gene. The CDR3 loop spans 14 amino acids. CDR3 region: CARSQGQGYYEQYF. The CDR3 coding sequence is TGCGCCCGCAGCCAAGGGCAGGGATACTACGAGCAGTACTTC.

This clonotype was counted a single time. The CDR3 is CAISERSGAYEPQYF. CDR3 coding DNA: TGTGCCATCAGTGAGCGGTCGGGAGCATACGAGCCCCAGTACTTC. The chain is built from TRBV10-3 and TRBJ2-5; TRBD2 might be the D (6 bases). CDR3 length equals 15 residues. Looked up from germline, CDR1 is ENHRY and CDR2 is SYGVKD. V was trimmed by 2 bases and J by 9 bases, leaving 19 bases between them.

The rearrangement joins TRBV6-6 to TRBJ1-3; D is unresolved. The CDR3 loop spans 16 amino acids. Trimming took off 7 bases at V and 0 bases at J, with 16 bases between the two ends. Per the germline V gene, CDR1 is MNHNY and CDR2 is SVGAGI (reference sequence). CDR3 amino acids: CASTPTEGFSGNTIYF. The CDR3 bases are TGTGCCAGCACCCCAACGGAGGGTTTCTCTGGAAACACCATATATTTT.